Listed here is a single T cell receptor beta chain. No cognate antigen has been identified for it. No qualities accompany the bases; no much larger clone lies one base away. The sample comes from a study of T cells in pancreatic ductal adenocarcinoma (TCRdb year 2017). Regarding the complete study: The work assessed suppressive cells as well as CD8+ T cells infiltrating resected pancreatic ductal adenocarcinoma, measuring their numbers, locations, and properties, in order to shed light on the adaptive T-cell response that occurs naturally. Paper-wide results and their limitations: Comparisons of clonality between tumor and blood may be biased toward lower diversity because tumors are enriched in CD45RO+ effector T cells rather than naive T cells. There was no significant difference in T-cell clonality between tumor and blood, where mean clonality was approximately 0.12 for tumors and 0.07 to 0.08 for blood. Because most pancreatic cancer patients present with inoperable disease, the resected cohort was biased toward the minority with early-stage disease. Blood samples had more total productive templates and roughly 8.4-fold more unique clonotypes than tumor samples.

The pancreatic ductal adenocarcinoma patients who were selected had gone through surgery without receiving any neoadjuvant therapy. Peripheral blood was collected in heparin tubes, and PBMCs were isolated by histopaque density gradient and cryopreserved in roughly 10% DMSO. Genomic DNA was extracted from roughly seven PBMC and under ten flash-frozen tumor specimens using the DNeasy Blood and Tissue Kit with Proteinase K and RNase treatment. TCR beta CDR3 regions were amplified from genomic DNA using the immunoSEQ hsTCRB kit. An Illumina HiSeq system was used to carry out high-throughput TRB CDR3 sequencing. In the paper's pipeline: Sequencing reads were analyzed with the immunoSEQ software, and nonproductive sequences with premature stops or frame-shifts were excluded. To calculate repertoire clonality, Shannon entropy was normalized by log2 of the number of unique productive sequences, and that value was subtracted from one. Here the immuneACCESS table is served through TCRdb, limited to in-frame sequences with V and J called. Missing clones are a known gap in these copies; in checked studies unresolved V genes cover under half, and the rest lacks a known reason. Clone size and the V and J calls come from that table; the DNA yielded D and trimming. This sample comprises around 94,000 clones, nearly 95% of them detected only once. The ten largest clones take up about 3% of the sample.

What was sequenced was PBMCs. The TCR sequence derives from a human donor with pancreatic ductal adenocarcinoma.

The DNA sequence is given as TGTGCCAGCAGGACGAGCGGGGGGTACGAGCAGTACTTC. Its coded protein is CASRTSGGYEQYF. The chain is encoded by TRBV28 joined to TRBJ2-7, with 9 middle bases fitting TRBD2. V trim: 6 bases; J trim: 4 bases; unmatched bases: 4. The germline V gene encodes CDR1 MDHEN and CDR2 SYDVKM. There are 13 amino acids in the CDR3, from cysteine to phenylalanine inclusive. The CDR3 DNA has 39 bases and is translated from base 1.